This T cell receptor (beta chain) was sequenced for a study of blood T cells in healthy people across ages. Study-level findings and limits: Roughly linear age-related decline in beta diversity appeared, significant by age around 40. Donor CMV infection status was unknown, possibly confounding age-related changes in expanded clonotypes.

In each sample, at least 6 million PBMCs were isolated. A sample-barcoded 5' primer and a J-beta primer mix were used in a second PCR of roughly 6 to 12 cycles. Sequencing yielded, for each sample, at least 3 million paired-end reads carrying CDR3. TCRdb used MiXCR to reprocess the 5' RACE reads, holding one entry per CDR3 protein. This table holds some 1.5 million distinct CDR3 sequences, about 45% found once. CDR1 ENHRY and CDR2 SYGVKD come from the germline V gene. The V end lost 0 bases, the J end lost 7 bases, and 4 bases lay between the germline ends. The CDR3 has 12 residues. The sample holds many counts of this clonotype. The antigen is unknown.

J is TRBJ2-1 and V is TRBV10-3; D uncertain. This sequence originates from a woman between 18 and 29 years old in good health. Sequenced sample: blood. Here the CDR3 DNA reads TGTGCCATCAGTGAGTCGCTTAATGAGCAGTTCTTC. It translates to CAISESLNEQFF.